The present T cell receptor beta chain was sequenced within a study of shared clonotypes between healthy human individuals. Study observations and caveats: Sample collection involved blood only; tissue repertoires are likely different.

The deep-level immunoSEQ assay was used. TCRdb keeps only in-frame clones here, not all; method: immunoSEQ multiplex PCR. This table has approximately 340,000 clones, about 70% appearing once. On this clone itself: Its antigen remains unknown.

The CDR3 consists of 14 residues. CDR1 MNHEY and CDR2 SMNVEV come from the germline V gene (reference sequence). V was clipped by 0 bases and J by 2 bases, with 7 bases between them. The specimen was memory CD4+ T cells sorted from blood. Subset indicated: CD45RA-negative fraction. V gene TRBV27 combines with J gene TRBJ2-5; D unclear. The TCR comes from a man aged 25 to 40 in good health. In DNA form, the CDR3 reads TGTGCCAGCAGTTTATCGATGGGGCAAGAGACCCAGTACTTC. This gives the protein CASSLSMGQETQYF.